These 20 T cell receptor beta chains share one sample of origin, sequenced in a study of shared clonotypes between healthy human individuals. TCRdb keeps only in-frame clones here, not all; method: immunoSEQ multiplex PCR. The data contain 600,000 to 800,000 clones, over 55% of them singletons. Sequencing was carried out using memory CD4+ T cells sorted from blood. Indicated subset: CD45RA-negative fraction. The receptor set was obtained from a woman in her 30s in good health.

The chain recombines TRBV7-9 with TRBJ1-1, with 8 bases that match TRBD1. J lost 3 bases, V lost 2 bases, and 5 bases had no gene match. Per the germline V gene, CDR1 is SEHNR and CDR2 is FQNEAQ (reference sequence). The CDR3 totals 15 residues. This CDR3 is CASSLLDRADTEAFF. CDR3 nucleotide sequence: TGTGCCAGCAGCTTACTGGACAGGGCAGACACTGAAGCTTTCTTT. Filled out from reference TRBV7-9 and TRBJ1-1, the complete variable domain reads DTGVSQNPRHKITKRGQNVTFRCDPISEHNRLYWYRQTLGQGPEFLTYFQNEAQLEKSRLLSDRFSAERPKGSFSTLEIQRTEQGDSAMYLCASSLLDRADTEAFFGQGTRLTVV.

The CDR3 loop is CASRLRGRTNEKLFF. The CDR3 DNA follows: TGTGCCAGCAGGCTCAGGGGGCGTACTAATGAAAAACTGTTTTTT. The chain carries TRBV28 and TRBJ1-4; 8 nucleotides agree with TRBD1. Losses at the gene ends were 6 bases for V and 2 bases for J; bases not matched to a gene: 5. The CDR3 covers 15 residues. Germline V lookup: CDR1 MDHEN, CDR2 SYDVKM.

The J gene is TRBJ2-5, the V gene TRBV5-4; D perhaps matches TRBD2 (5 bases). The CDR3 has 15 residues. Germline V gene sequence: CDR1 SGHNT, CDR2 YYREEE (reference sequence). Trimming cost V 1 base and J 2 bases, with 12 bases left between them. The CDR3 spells CASSLPLATQETQYF. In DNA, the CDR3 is TGTGCCAGCAGCTTGCCTCTAGCTACGCAAGAGACCCAGTACTTC.

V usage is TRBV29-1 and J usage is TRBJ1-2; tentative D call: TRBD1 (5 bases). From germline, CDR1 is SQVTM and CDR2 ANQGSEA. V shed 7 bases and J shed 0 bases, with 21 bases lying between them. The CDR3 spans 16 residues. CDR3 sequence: CSALYRDRMTNYGYTF. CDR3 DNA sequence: TGCAGCGCCCTATACCGGGACCGTATGACTAACTATGGCTACACCTTC.

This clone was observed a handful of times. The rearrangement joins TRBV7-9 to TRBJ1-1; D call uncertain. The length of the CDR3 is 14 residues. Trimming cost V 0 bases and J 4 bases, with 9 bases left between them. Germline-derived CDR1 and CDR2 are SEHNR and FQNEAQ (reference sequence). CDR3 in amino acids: CASSLAGHATEAFF. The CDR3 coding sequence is TGTGCCAGCAGCTTAGCAGGCCACGCCACTGAAGCTTTCTTT.

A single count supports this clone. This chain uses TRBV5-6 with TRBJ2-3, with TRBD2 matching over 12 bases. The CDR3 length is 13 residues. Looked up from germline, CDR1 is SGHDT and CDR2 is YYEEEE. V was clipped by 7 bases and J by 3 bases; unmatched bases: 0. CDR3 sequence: CASGTSGTDTQYF. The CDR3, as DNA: TGTGCCAGCGGGACTAGCGGGACAGATACGCAGTATTTT.

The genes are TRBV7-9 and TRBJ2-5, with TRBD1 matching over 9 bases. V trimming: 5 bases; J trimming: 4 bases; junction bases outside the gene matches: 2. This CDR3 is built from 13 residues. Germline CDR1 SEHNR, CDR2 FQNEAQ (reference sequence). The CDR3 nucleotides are TGTGCCAGCAGCAAGGACAGGGGAGAGACCCAGTACTTC. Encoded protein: CASSKDRGETQYF.

The chain's CDR3 is CASSLELFGEQFF. The CDR3 region has the DNA TGTGCCAGCAGCTTAGAACTCTTTGGTGAGCAGTTCTTC. The V and J genes are TRBV7-7 and TRBJ2-1; D ambiguous. V lost 1 base to trimming and J lost 9 bases, with 10 bases between them. This CDR3 is 13 amino acids long. Germline CDR1 is SSHAT and CDR2 is FNYEAQ (reference sequence).

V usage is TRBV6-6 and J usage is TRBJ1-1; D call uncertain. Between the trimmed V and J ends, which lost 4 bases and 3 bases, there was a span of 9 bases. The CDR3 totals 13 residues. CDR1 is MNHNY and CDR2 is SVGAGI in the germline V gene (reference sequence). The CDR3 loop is CASSFGVHTEAFF. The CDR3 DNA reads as TGTGCCAGCAGTTTCGGGGTACACACTGAAGCTTTCTTT.

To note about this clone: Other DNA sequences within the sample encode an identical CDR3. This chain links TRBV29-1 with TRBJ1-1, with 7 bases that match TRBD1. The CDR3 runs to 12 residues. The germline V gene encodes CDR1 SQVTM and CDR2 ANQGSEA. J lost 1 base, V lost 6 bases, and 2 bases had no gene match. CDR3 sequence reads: CSVRQGNTEAFF. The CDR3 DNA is TGCAGCGTAAGACAGGGGAACACTGAAGCTTTCTTT.

CDR3 sequence: CASKDRWLETQYF. As DNA, the CDR3 is TGTGCCAGCAAGGACAGGTGGTTGGAGACCCAGTACTTC. V and J are TRBV19 and TRBJ2-5; 7 bases align to TRBD1. The length of the CDR3 is 13 residues. Germline V gene lookup returns CDR1 LNHDA and CDR2 SQIVND (reference sequence). Germline trimming cut 9 bases from V and 5 bases from J; bases unmatched to any gene: 9.

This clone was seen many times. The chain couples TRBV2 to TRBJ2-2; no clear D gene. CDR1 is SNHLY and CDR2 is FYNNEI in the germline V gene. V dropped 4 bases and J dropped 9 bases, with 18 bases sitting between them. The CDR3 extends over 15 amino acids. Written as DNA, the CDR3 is TGTGCCAGCAGTGGAGAAGCCGAGGTGGGAAGGGAGCTGTTTTTT. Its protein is CASSGEAEVGRELFF.

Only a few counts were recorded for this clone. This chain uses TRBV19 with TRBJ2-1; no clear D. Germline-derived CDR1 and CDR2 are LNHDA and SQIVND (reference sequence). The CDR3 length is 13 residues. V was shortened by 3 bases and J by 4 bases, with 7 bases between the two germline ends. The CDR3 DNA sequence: TGTGCCAGTAGTATCAAGCGTTACAATGAGCAGTTCTTC. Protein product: CASSIKRYNEQFF.

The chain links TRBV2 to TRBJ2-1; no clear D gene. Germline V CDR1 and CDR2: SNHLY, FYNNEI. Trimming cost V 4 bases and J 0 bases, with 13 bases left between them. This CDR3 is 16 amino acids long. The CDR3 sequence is CASSVEGLSSYNEQFF. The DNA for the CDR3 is TGTGCCAGCAGTGTAGAAGGGTTGAGCTCCTACAATGAGCAGTTCTTC.

CDR3 residues: CASSSGTGHTGELFF. The CDR3 nucleotides read TGCGCCAGCAGCTCCGGGACAGGGCACACCGGGGAGCTGTTTTTT. The V and J genes are TRBV5-1 and TRBJ2-2, with 9 bases matching TRBD1. CDR3 length: 15 amino acids. Germline V gene sequence: CDR1 SGHRS, CDR2 YFSETQ. Unmatched junction bases numbered 3, after V lost 3 bases and J lost 3 bases.

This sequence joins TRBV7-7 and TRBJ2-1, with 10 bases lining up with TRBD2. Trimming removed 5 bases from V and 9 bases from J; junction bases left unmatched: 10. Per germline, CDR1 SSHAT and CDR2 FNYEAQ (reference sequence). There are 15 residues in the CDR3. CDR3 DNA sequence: TGTGCCAGCAGCCAAATAGCGGGAGGCAGGGGTGAGCAGTTCTTC. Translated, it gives CASSQIAGGRGEQFF.

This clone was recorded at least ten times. The CDR3 nucleotides are TGTGCCAGCAGCCGACAGGGACCGGAGACCCAGTACTTC. Translated: CASSRQGPETQYF. V usage is TRBV11-3 and J usage is TRBJ2-5, with 7 bases fitting TRBD1. The germline gives CDR1 SGHNT, CDR2 YENEEA. This CDR3 region has 13 residues. Trimming at V came to 5 bases and at J to 5 bases, leaving 5 bases not matched to a gene.

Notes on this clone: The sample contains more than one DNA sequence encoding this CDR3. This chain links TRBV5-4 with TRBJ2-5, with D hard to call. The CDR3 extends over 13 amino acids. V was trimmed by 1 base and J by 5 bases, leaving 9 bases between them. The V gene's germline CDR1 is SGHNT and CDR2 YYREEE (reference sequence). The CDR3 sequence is CASSLQGSETQYF. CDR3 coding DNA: TGTGCCAGCAGCTTGCAAGGGTCCGAGACCCAGTACTTC.

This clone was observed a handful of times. DNA of the CDR3: TGTGCCAGCAGCCAAGGGGCAGGCGCCTACAATGAGCAGTTCTTC. Translation gives CASSQGAGAYNEQFF. This chain uses TRBV14 with TRBJ2-1; D remains ambiguous. The CDR3 length is 15 residues. V was clipped by 1 base and J by 2 bases, with 9 bases between them. Germline CDR1 is SGHDN and CDR2 is FVKESK. Drawing the rest from reference TRBV14 and TRBJ2-1, the complete variable domain is EAGVTQFPSHSVIEKGQTVTLRCDPISGHDNLYWYRRVMGKEIKFLLHFVKESKQDESGMPNNRFLAERTGGTYSTLKVQPAELEDSGVYFCASSQGAGAYNEQFFGPGTRLTVL.

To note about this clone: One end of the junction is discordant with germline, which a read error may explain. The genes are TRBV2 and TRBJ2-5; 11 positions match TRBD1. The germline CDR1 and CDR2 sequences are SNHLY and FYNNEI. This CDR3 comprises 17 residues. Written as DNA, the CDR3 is TGTGCCAGCAACCGAGGACAGGGGGCTTCGGGCCAAAAGACCCAGTACTTC. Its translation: CASNRGQGASGQKTQYF.